This T cell receptor beta chain was obtained from a study of early T cells in non-severe SARS-CoV-2 infection. In TCRdb, the 5' RACE reads were re-called with MiXCR into one record per CDR3 protein. The data hold 100,000 to 150,000 distinct CDR3 sequences, with about 15% observed a single time. Between the trimmed V and J ends, which lost 2 bases and 4 bases, there was a span of 17 bases. Germline V CDR1 and CDR2: SEHNR, FQNEAQ (reference sequence). There are 16 residues in the CDR3. The V call is TRBV7-9, the J call TRBJ1-2; TRBD1 is a possible D gene (6 bases). The sequenced material came from whole blood. The source is an adult who was a healthcare worker with PCR-confirmed SARS-CoV-2 infection or an uninfected control (not recorded which). The CDR3 nucleotides read TGTGCCAGCAGCTTATTATGGGGGCGCGGATCCTATGGCTACACCTTC. This encodes CASSLLWGRGSYGYTF.